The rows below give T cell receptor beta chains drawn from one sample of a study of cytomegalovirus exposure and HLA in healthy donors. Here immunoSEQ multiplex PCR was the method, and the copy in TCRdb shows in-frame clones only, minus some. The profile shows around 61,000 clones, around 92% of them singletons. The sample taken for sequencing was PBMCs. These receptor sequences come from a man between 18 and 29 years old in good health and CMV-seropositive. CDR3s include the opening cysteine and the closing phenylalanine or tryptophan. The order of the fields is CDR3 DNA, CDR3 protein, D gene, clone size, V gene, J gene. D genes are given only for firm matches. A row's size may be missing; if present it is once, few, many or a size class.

CDR3nt: TGTGCCAGAAACCTAGCGTGCAGGGGGCTGGCCACTGAAGCTTTCTTT
CDR3aa: CARNLACRGLATEAFF
d_gene: TRBD1
abundance: -
v_gene: TRBV25-1
j_gene: TRBJ1-1

CDR3nt: TGTGCCAGCAGTTATACCCTAGGGGACAACGAGCAGTACTTC
CDR3aa: CASSYTLGDNEQYF
d_gene: -
abundance: once
v_gene: TRBV6-1
j_gene: TRBJ2-7

CDR3nt: TGTGCCAGCAGCCCGGGACGCGGGGCCCAGTACTTC
CDR3aa: CASSPGRGAQYF
d_gene: -
abundance: -
v_gene: TRBV5-6
j_gene: TRBJ2-5

CDR3nt: TGTGCCAGCAGCTCAGGGCCGGGACTAGCGGGAGAACAGTACTTC
CDR3aa: CASSSGPGLAGEQYF
d_gene: TRBD2
abundance: -
v_gene: TRBV11-1
j_gene: TRBJ2-7

CDR3nt: TGCAGCGTTGGGACTAGCGGGAGGAACGAGCAGTACTTC
CDR3aa: CSVGTSGRNEQYF
d_gene: TRBD2
abundance: once
v_gene: TRBV29-1
j_gene: TRBJ2-7

CDR3nt: TGCGCCCTGAAAGAAGCTCAGGGCGGGACCCAAGAGACCCAGTACTTC
CDR3aa: CALKEAQGGTQETQYF
d_gene: -
abundance: -
v_gene: TRBV5-1
j_gene: TRBJ2-5

CDR3nt: TGTGCCAGCAGTGACAGGGGCCTACCCTCCTACGAGCAGTACTTC
CDR3aa: CASSDRGLPSYEQYF
d_gene: TRBD1
abundance: -
v_gene: TRBV28
j_gene: TRBJ2-7

CDR3nt: TGTGCCACCCCGGGACAGAGGAATGAAAAACTGTTTTTT
CDR3aa: CATPGQRNEKLFF
d_gene: TRBD1
abundance: -
v_gene: TRBV27
j_gene: TRBJ1-4

CDR3nt: TGTGCCAGCAGCCAAGCTAGCGGGAGTATATACGAGCAGTACTTC
CDR3aa: CASSQASGSIYEQYF
d_gene: TRBD2
abundance: -
v_gene: TRBV4-2
j_gene: TRBJ2-7

CDR3nt: TGTGCCAGCAGTTCCCCAGCGGTGGGCACAGATACGCAGTATTTT
CDR3aa: CASSSPAVGTDTQYF
d_gene: -
abundance: -
v_gene: TRBV28
j_gene: TRBJ2-3

CDR3nt: TGTGCCTGGAATCCCGAGCCTGGAAACACCATATATTTT
CDR3aa: CAWNPEPGNTIYF
d_gene: -
abundance: -
v_gene: TRBV30
j_gene: TRBJ1-3

CDR3nt: TGTGCCAGCAGCTTGTTGGAGGGAGAGACCCAGTACTTC
CDR3aa: CASSLLEGETQYF
d_gene: -
abundance: -
v_gene: TRBV7-9
j_gene: TRBJ2-5

CDR3nt: TGTGCCAGTAGTATAAATAGGGGGTCCCCCTACAATGAGCAGTTCTTC
CDR3aa: CASSINRGSPYNEQFF
d_gene: -
abundance: -
v_gene: TRBV19
j_gene: TRBJ2-1

CDR3nt: TGCGCCAGCAGCTTGGGGTTAGCGGGGCTCTACGAGCAGTACTTC
CDR3aa: CASSLGLAGLYEQYF
d_gene: TRBD2
abundance: -
v_gene: TRBV5-1
j_gene: TRBJ2-7

CDR3nt: TGTGCCAGCAGTTTATGGGGAGGGGAGACCCAGTACTTC
CDR3aa: CASSLWGGETQYF
d_gene: TRBD2
abundance: few
v_gene: TRBV27
j_gene: TRBJ2-5

CDR3nt: TGTGCCAGCAGCGCCGGGACTACCGGGAGAAACACCATATATTTT
CDR3aa: CASSAGTTGRNTIYF
d_gene: -
abundance: -
v_gene: TRBV9
j_gene: TRBJ1-3

CDR3nt: TGTGCCAGCAGTGCATCACGGGTGAACAGGGGTGCAAATGAGCAGTTCTTC
CDR3aa: CASSASRVNRGANEQFF
d_gene: TRBD1
abundance: -
v_gene: TRBV6-4
j_gene: TRBJ2-1

CDR3nt: TGTGCCAGCAGCTTGAGCAGGGGGGCCGGGGAGCTGTTTTTT
CDR3aa: CASSLSRGAGELFF
d_gene: -
abundance: -
v_gene: TRBV11-2
j_gene: TRBJ2-2

CDR3nt: TGTGCCAGCAGCGTAGGGCCTCGACTAGTAACCTCCTACAATGAGCAGTTCTTC
CDR3aa: CASSVGPRLVTSYNEQFF
d_gene: -
abundance: -
v_gene: TRBV9
j_gene: TRBJ2-1

CDR3nt: TGTGCCAGCAGTTTCTCGCGACAGCGAGATACGCAGTATTTT
CDR3aa: CASSFSRQRDTQYF
d_gene: -
abundance: -
v_gene: TRBV28
j_gene: TRBJ2-3

CDR3nt: TGTGCCTGGGTTAACGCAGTTGAGCAGTTCTTC
CDR3aa: CAWVNAVEQFF
d_gene: -
abundance: -
v_gene: TRBV30
j_gene: TRBJ2-1

CDR3nt: TGTGCCAGCAGCCCAGGACAGCCTTTAGTCTATGGCTACACCTTC
CDR3aa: CASSPGQPLVYGYTF
d_gene: -
abundance: -
v_gene: TRBV9
j_gene: TRBJ1-2

CDR3nt: TGTGCCAGCAGCCTAGGGGGTCTAGGCACAGATACGCAGTATTTT
CDR3aa: CASSLGGLGTDTQYF
d_gene: -
abundance: -
v_gene: TRBV14
j_gene: TRBJ2-3

CDR3nt: TGCAGCGCCCGACCCCGGGGAAGTGAGCAGTTCTTC
CDR3aa: CSARPRGSEQFF
d_gene: -
abundance: once
v_gene: TRBV29-1
j_gene: TRBJ2-1

CDR3nt: TGTGCCAGCAGCATATCCCCAGGGGCCCATAACTATGGCTACACCTTC
CDR3aa: CASSISPGAHNYGYTF
d_gene: -
abundance: -
v_gene: TRBV21-1
j_gene: TRBJ1-2

CDR3nt: TGTGCCAGCAGTGAGACAAGGGAGCAGTACTTC
CDR3aa: CASSETREQYF
d_gene: -
abundance: -
v_gene: TRBV6-1
j_gene: TRBJ2-7

CDR3nt: TGTGCCAGTTCCCGGGAGTCCTACAATGAGCAGTTCTTC
CDR3aa: CASSRESYNEQFF
d_gene: -
abundance: -
v_gene: TRBV6-1
j_gene: TRBJ2-1

CDR3nt: TGTGCCAGCAGTCTTAGCACAGATACGCAGTATTTT
CDR3aa: CASSLSTDTQYF
d_gene: -
abundance: -
v_gene: TRBV7-6
j_gene: TRBJ2-3

CDR3nt: TGCAGCGTTGACCTTATAGCGGGAGAGACCCAGTACTTC
CDR3aa: CSVDLIAGETQYF
d_gene: TRBD2
abundance: -
v_gene: TRBV29-1
j_gene: TRBJ2-5

CDR3nt: TGCGCCAGCAGCCAGGCTAGCGGTTCGGCCTACGAGCAGTACTTC
CDR3aa: CASSQASGSAYEQYF
d_gene: TRBD2
abundance: -
v_gene: TRBV4-1
j_gene: TRBJ2-7

CDR3nt: TGTGCCAGCAGTTTAAAACCGGGACAGGGCCCCTATGGCTACACCTTC
CDR3aa: CASSLKPGQGPYGYTF
d_gene: TRBD1
abundance: -
v_gene: TRBV28
j_gene: TRBJ1-2

CDR3nt: TGTGCCAGCAGTCCAAAAGAGACCCAGTACTTC
CDR3aa: CASSPKETQYF
d_gene: -
abundance: -
v_gene: TRBV6-5
j_gene: TRBJ2-5

CDR3nt: TGTGCCAGCAGCTTAATAGGAGATAGCAATCAGCCCCAGCATTTT
CDR3aa: CASSLIGDSNQPQHF
d_gene: -
abundance: once
v_gene: TRBV7-8
j_gene: TRBJ1-5

CDR3nt: TGTGCCAGCAGTTTGTCTAGCGGGCGCTCCTACAATGAGCAGTTCTTC
CDR3aa: CASSLSSGRSYNEQFF
d_gene: TRBD2
abundance: -
v_gene: TRBV28
j_gene: TRBJ2-1

CDR3nt: TGTGCCAGCAGCTTACGTGACGGGACCTACGAGCAGTACTTC
CDR3aa: CASSLRDGTYEQYF
d_gene: -
abundance: -
v_gene: TRBV7-9
j_gene: TRBJ2-7

CDR3nt: TGTGCCAGCACCTACAGGGCAGCTAACTATGGCTACACCTTC
CDR3aa: CASTYRAANYGYTF
d_gene: -
abundance: -
v_gene: TRBV5-6
j_gene: TRBJ1-2

CDR3nt: TGTGCCAGCATCGGGACAGGGGGATACGAGCAGTACTTC
CDR3aa: CASIGTGGYEQYF
d_gene: TRBD1
abundance: many
v_gene: TRBV7-8
j_gene: TRBJ2-7